This entry lists 20 T cell receptor beta chains sequenced from one sample in a study of blood T cell repertoires in COVID-19. Assay: immunoSEQ multiplex PCR; the TCRdb copy retains only in-frame clones and omits some. The sample carries about 67,000 clones, 75% to 85% recorded once. The sequencing input was peripheral blood. These receptors were collected from a woman in her sixties with acute or convalescent COVID-19.

This clone was seen more than once but under ten times. The V and J genes are TRBV18 and TRBJ2-7; a weak D match, TRBD2 (5 bases). With 0 bases removed from V and 6 bases from J, the gap between germline ends came to 12 bases. The CDR3 spans 14 residues. Germline V gene sequence: CDR1 KGHSH, CDR2 LQKENI. The CDR3 nucleotides read TGTGCCAGCTCACCACCGGACCAACGGGGCGAGCAGTACTTC. As protein: CASSPPDQRGEQYF.

There are a few counts of this clone. The CDR3 here is CASSIRELNQPQHF. Written as DNA, the CDR3 is TGTGCCAGTAGTATAAGGGAGCTCAATCAGCCCCAGCATTTT. The chain has TRBV19 and TRBJ1-5; D gene unclear. The ends were cut back, 2 bases at V and 3 bases at J, with 8 bases in the middle. The CDR3 runs to 14 residues. CDR1 and CDR2 (germline): LNHDA, SQIVND (reference sequence).

The V call is TRBV5-1, the J call TRBJ2-3; TRBD2 matches 9 bases. The CDR3 has 16 amino acids. Germline V CDR1 and CDR2: SGHRS, YFSETQ. Trimming cost V 3 bases and J 1 base; bases outside gene matches: 6. CDR3 loop: CASSSIASGGTDTQYF. The CDR3 DNA sequence: TGCGCCAGCAGCTCAATCGCTAGCGGGGGCACAGATACGCAGTATTTT.

The V call is TRBV4-1, the J call TRBJ2-5, with 9 bases matching TRBD2. Germline V CDR1 and CDR2: MGHRA, YSYEKL. CDR3 length: 17 residues. V trimming: 4 bases; J trimming: 1 base; junction bases outside the gene matches: 10. Written as DNA, the CDR3 is TGCGCCAGCAGCCCACTCGGTGGGCGGGGGGGCCAAGAGACCCAGTACTTC. Amino acid sequence: CASSPLGGRGGQETQYF.

The chain links TRBV19 to TRBJ1-3; a possible D gene is TRBD1 (6 bases). V lost 10 bases to trimming and J lost 4 bases, with 17 bases between them. The CDR3 has 14 residues. The germline gives CDR1 LNHDA, CDR2 SQIVND (reference sequence). The CDR3 sequence is CATTGQPWGNTIYF. The CDR3 bases are TGTGCCACCACGGGACAACCATGGGGAAACACCATATATTTT.

The rearrangement joins TRBV19 to TRBJ1-2, with D maybe TRBD1 (6 bases). This CDR3 is 12 amino acids long. Between the trimmed V and J ends, which lost 11 bases and 8 bases, there was a span of 18 bases. Germline assignment: CDR1 LNHDA and CDR2 SQIVND (reference sequence). CDR3 DNA: TGTGCCTCCTGGATTGGGGGCGGCGGCTACACCTTC. Translating it yields CASWIGGGGYTF. Supplemented by reference TRBV19 and TRBJ1-2, the full variable domain reads DGGITQSPKYLFRKEGQNVTLSCEQNLNHDAMYWYRQDPGQGLRLIYYSQIVNDFQKGDIAEGYSVSREKKESFPLTVTSAQKNPTAFYLCASWIGGGGYTFGSGTRLTVV.

This clone turned up a few times. The chain employs TRBV20-1 and TRBJ2-3, with TRBD2 identical over 13 bases. V lost 3 bases and J lost 5; bases outside the gene matches: 11. Germline CDR1 and CDR2: DFQATT and SNEGSKA (reference sequence). The CDR3 has 17 residues. CDR3 region: CSASTLAGGRNGDTQYF. CDR3 sequence (DNA): TGCAGTGCTAGTACACTAGCGGGGGGGCGAAATGGAGATACGCAGTATTTT.

This clone has just a few counts. The gene calls are TRBV6-5 and TRBJ2-7, with D possibly TRBD1 on 5 matching bases. CDR1 and CDR2 (germline): MNHEY, SVGAGI. CDR3 length: 15 residues. V dropped 6 bases and J dropped 2 bases, with 17 bases sitting between them. CDR3 sequence: CASRYRQQEPYEQYF. CDR3 sequence (DNA): TGTGCCAGCAGGTACAGACAACAGGAACCCTACGAGCAGTACTTC.

The V call is TRBV6-5, the J call TRBJ2-7; 9 bases are a match to TRBD1. The CDR3 loop spans 15 amino acids. V gave up 10 bases and J gave up 4 bases; unmatched junction bases: 14. In germline, CDR1 is MNHEY, CDR2 SVGAGI. DNA of the CDR3: TGTGCCATATGGGCCGGGACAGGGAATTTGTACGAGCAGTACTTC. Amino acids: CAIWAGTGNLYEQYF.

V is TRBV19 and J is TRBJ2-7; D unresolved. The germline V gene has CDR1 LNHDA and CDR2 SQIVND (reference sequence). Between the trimmed V and J ends, which lost 1 base and 2 bases, there was a span of 12 bases. The CDR3 is 15 amino acids. CDR3 residues: CASSIGGLSTYEQYF. In nucleotides, the CDR3 is TGTGCCAGTAGTATAGGTGGGCTTTCTACCTACGAGCAGTACTTC.

This sequence joins TRBV6-5 and TRBJ2-7; D not certain. CDR1 is MNHEY and CDR2 is SVGAGI in the germline V gene. V was trimmed by 6 bases and J by 0 bases, leaving 12 bases between them. The CDR3 is made up of 14 amino acids. CDR3 amino acids: CASSLSILSYEQYF. CDR3 coding DNA: TGTGCCAGCAGCCTAAGCATCCTCTCCTACGAGCAGTACTTC.

The chain links TRBV6-5 to TRBJ2-7; tentatively, D is TRBD2 (5 bases). The CDR3 length is 12 residues. The germline gives CDR1 MNHEY, CDR2 SVGAGI. Trimming stripped 8 bases from V and 3 bases from J, with 11 bases between. Written as DNA, the CDR3 is TGTGCCAGCGCGCCGGGGAGCTACGAGCAGTACTTC. Translating gives CASAPGSYEQYF.

V is TRBV25-1 and J is TRBJ1-1; 7 bases fit TRBD1. The CDR3 totals 13 residues. Germline lookup yields CDR1 MGHDK and CDR2 SYGVNS. The trim removed 6 bases at V and 3 bases at J, leaving 4 bases unmatched. This chain's CDR3 is CASRTTGDTEAFF. In DNA form, the CDR3 reads TGTGCCAGCAGAACCACAGGGGACACTGAAGCTTTCTTT.

The V gene is TRBV5-4, the J gene TRBJ2-2; no reliable D call. This CDR3 is 14 amino acids long. Trimming cost V 0 bases and J 4 bases, with 7 bases left between them. Germline CDR1 SGHNT, CDR2 YYREEE (reference sequence). CDR3 sequence: CASSLDSGTGELFF. The DNA of the CDR3 is TGTGCCAGCAGCTTGGATTCCGGCACCGGGGAGCTGTTTTTT.

This chain connects TRBV7-2 to TRBJ2-5; D gene uncertain. The CDR3 totals 13 residues. Trimming stripped 7 bases from V and 0 bases from J, with 9 bases between. Per the germline V gene, CDR1 is SGHTA and CDR2 is FQGNSA. In DNA, the CDR3 is TGTGCCAGCACTTACCGGGACCAAGAGACCCAGTACTTC. Amino acids: CASTYRDQETQYF.

The V call is TRBV28, the J call TRBJ1-5, with D perhaps matching TRBD1 (5 bases). The V end was cut by 2 bases, the J end by 4 bases, with 9 bases between. The CDR3 loop spans 14 amino acids. The germline CDR1 and CDR2 sequences are MDHEN and SYDVKM. The CDR3 DNA reads as TGTGCCAGCAGTTTAAGGGGATGGAATCAGCCCCAGCATTTT. This translates into CASSLRGWNQPQHF. Full variable domain (outside the CDR3, taken from reference TRBV28 and TRBJ1-5): DVKVTQSSRYLVKRTGEKVFLECVQDMDHENMFWYRQDPGLGLRLIYFSYDVKMKEKGDIPEGYSVSREKKERFSLILESASTNQTSMYLCASSLRGWNQPQHFGDGTRLSIL.

The genes are TRBV18 and TRBJ2-1; D not resolved. Trimming cost V 4 bases and J 4 bases, with 17 bases left between them. Germline V gene lookup returns CDR1 KGHSH and CDR2 LQKENI. The CDR3 contains 16 residues. CDR3 protein: CASSLDGLRNYNEQFF. Here the CDR3 DNA reads TGTGCCAGCTCACTAGATGGGCTCCGAAATTACAATGAGCAGTTCTTC. The full variable domain, completed using reference TRBV18 and TRBJ2-1, is NAGVMQNPRHLVRRRGQEARLRCSPMKGHSHVYWYRQLPEEGLKFMVYLQKENIIDESGMPKERFSAEFPKEGPSILRIQQVVRGDSAAYFCASSLDGLRNYNEQFFGPGTRLTVL.

CDR3 in amino acids: CASSPRDTGNTIYF. CDR3 bases: TGTGCCAGCAGCCCTCGGGACACTGGAAACACCATATATTTT. The V gene is TRBV7-8, the J gene TRBJ1-3, with D possibly matching TRBD1 (6 bases). The CDR3 is made up of 14 amino acids. From germline, CDR1 is SGHVS and CDR2 FQNEAQ. Trimming cost V 5 bases and J 2 bases, with 10 bases left between them.

The V and J genes are TRBV5-1 and TRBJ1-1; possibly TRBD1 for D (5 bases). Germline V gene data show CDR1 as SGHRS and CDR2 as YFSETQ. The CDR3 extends over 12 amino acids. Deletions cut 4 bases from V and 5 bases from J, with 9 bases between. The CDR3 spells CASSPGGTEAFF. The CDR3 DNA is TGCGCCAGCAGCCCCGGGGGGACTGAAGCTTTCTTT.

This rearrangement joins TRBV19 to TRBJ2-5; D unclear. The CDR3 has 13 amino acids. Germline loops: CDR1 LNHDA, CDR2 SQIVND (reference sequence). Trimming took 1 base from V and 0 from J, leaving 3 bases between them. The DNA for the CDR3 is TGTGCCAGTAGTATAGTAGACCAAGAGACCCAGTACTTC. This gives the protein CASSIVDQETQYF.